A selection of T cell receptor beta chains follows, all from one sample in a study of identical twins. TCRdb used MiXCR to reprocess the 5' RACE reads, holding one entry per CDR3 protein. The sample holds 690,000 or so distinct CDR3 sequences; around 6% are singletons and the top ten take 1.5% to 2%. What was sequenced was naive T cells sorted from blood. All receptors come from a young man in good health. Each CDR3 is given with its conserved first and last residue. D genes are given only for firm matches. For some rows the clone size is stated as once, few or many, or as a class when expanded; others skip it.

D gene: -; V gene: TRBV29-1; J gene: TRBJ2-1; clone size: -; CDR3 DNA: TGCAGCGTTGGGAGGACTTCGTACAATGAGCAGTTCTTC; CDR3 protein: CSVGRTSYNEQFF
D gene: TRBD1; V gene: TRBV6-1; J gene: TRBJ1-5; clone size: -; CDR3 DNA: TGTGCCAGCAGTGATGGTACAGGGGGCGGCAATCAGCCCCAGCATTTT; CDR3 protein: CASSDGTGGGNQPQHF
D gene: -; V gene: TRBV9; J gene: TRBJ1-4; clone size: -; CDR3 DNA: TGTGCCAGCAGCGTAAGCGGGGGTGCAACTAATGAAAAACTGTTTTTT; CDR3 protein: CASSVSGGATNEKLFF
D gene: -; V gene: TRBV6-8; J gene: TRBJ2-2; clone size: few; CDR3 DNA: TGTGCCAGCAGTTACTCCGGGGACCTCCACGGGGAGCTGTTTTTT; CDR3 protein: CASSYSGDLHGELFF
D gene: TRBD2; V gene: TRBV12-3/TRBV12-4; J gene: TRBJ2-1; clone size: many; CDR3 DNA: TGTGCCAGCAGGGTAGCGGGAGGGAGGTTCTTC; CDR3 protein: CASRVAGGRFF
D gene: -; V gene: TRBV12-3/TRBV12-4; J gene: TRBJ2-3; clone size: many; CDR3 DNA: TGTGCCAGCACTAACATCCCCCCAGATACGCAGTATTTT; CDR3 protein: CASTNIPPDTQYF
D gene: -; V gene: TRBV6-1; J gene: TRBJ1-6; clone size: few; CDR3 DNA: TGTGCCAGCAAGCAGGGAGTCAATTCACCCCTCCACTTT; CDR3 protein: CASKQGVNSPLHF
D gene: -; V gene: TRBV12-3/TRBV12-4; J gene: TRBJ2-5; clone size: many; CDR3 DNA: TGTGCCAGCAGTCCGCGGGGACTTGATACTTGGGAGACCCAGTACTTC; CDR3 protein: CASSPRGLDTWETQYF
D gene: TRBD1; V gene: TRBV15; J gene: TRBJ1-2; clone size: many; CDR3 DNA: TGTGCCACCAGCACTGGACAGGCTTGGGGCTACACCTTC; CDR3 protein: CATSTGQAWGYTF
D gene: -; V gene: TRBV20-1; J gene: TRBJ2-1; clone size: -; CDR3 DNA: TGCAGTGCTAGACCCCCCTCTAGGAATTCCAATGAGCAGTTCTTC; CDR3 protein: CSARPPSRNSNEQFF
D gene: -; V gene: TRBV5-1; J gene: TRBJ2-2; clone size: few; CDR3 DNA: TGCGCCAGCAGCTTGGCCACGGGGGCAGAAACCGGGGAGCTGTTTTTT; CDR3 protein: CASSLATGAETGELFF
D gene: TRBD2; V gene: TRBV7-9; J gene: TRBJ2-3; clone size: few; CDR3 DNA: TGTGCCAGCAGCGAGCACTCTAGCGGACTCAACACAGATACGCAGTATTTT; CDR3 protein: CASSEHSSGLNTDTQYF
D gene: -; V gene: TRBV30; J gene: TRBJ1-2; clone size: few; CDR3 DNA: TGTGCCTGGAGCGCAAGCTATGGCTACACCTTC; CDR3 protein: CAWSASYGYTF
D gene: -; V gene: TRBV6-5; J gene: TRBJ2-2; clone size: few; CDR3 DNA: TGTGCCAGCAGTTACACTGAGCTAGGCGGTGGCGGGGAGCTGTTTTTT; CDR3 protein: CASSYTELGGGGELFF
D gene: -; V gene: TRBV20-1; J gene: TRBJ2-1; clone size: -; CDR3 DNA: TGCAGTGCGCTCCTACAGGGAGGTATCAATGAGCAGTTCTTC; CDR3 protein: CSALLQGGINEQFF
D gene: -; V gene: TRBV6-5; J gene: TRBJ1-4; clone size: many; CDR3 DNA: TGTGCCAGCAGTTACTCGAGGCAAAATGAAAAACTGTTTTTT; CDR3 protein: CASSYSRQNEKLFF
D gene: TRBD1; V gene: TRBV5-6; J gene: TRBJ1-1; clone size: many; CDR3 DNA: TGTGCCAGCAAGACAGGGGGCCGGGGCACTGAAGCTTTCTTT; CDR3 protein: CASKTGGRGTEAFF
D gene: -; V gene: TRBV7-2; J gene: TRBJ2-2; clone size: -; CDR3 DNA: TGTGCCAGCAGGCGAGCGGTGATGCCGTCGGGATCCGGGGAGCTGTTTTTT; CDR3 protein: CASRRAVMPSGSGELFF
D gene: -; V gene: TRBV6-1; J gene: TRBJ1-5; clone size: few; CDR3 DNA: TGTGCCAGCTCTGCCGGGGGCATCCGGCCCCAGCATTTT; CDR3 protein: CASSAGGIRPQHF
D gene: TRBD1; V gene: TRBV10-3; J gene: TRBJ1-2; clone size: many; CDR3 DNA: TGTGCCATCAGCGACAGGGCCAACTATGGCTACACCTTC; CDR3 protein: CAISDRANYGYTF
D gene: -; V gene: TRBV20-1; J gene: TRBJ2-7; clone size: many; CDR3 DNA: TGCAGTGCTATTGGAGGACAGTTCTACGAGCAGTACTTC; CDR3 protein: CSAIGGQFYEQYF
D gene: -; V gene: TRBV6-5; J gene: TRBJ1-1; clone size: many; CDR3 DNA: TGTGCCAGCAGCCAGGCCCGAAAAGCTTTCTTT; CDR3 protein: CASSQARKAFF
D gene: -; V gene: TRBV10-3; J gene: TRBJ2-2; clone size: many; CDR3 DNA: TGTGCCATCCGCCTGGGGGACACCGGGGAGCTGTTTTTT; CDR3 protein: CAIRLGDTGELFF
D gene: -; V gene: TRBV20-1; J gene: TRBJ2-3; clone size: many; CDR3 DNA: TGCAGTGCGAGGCTCTCAGATACGCAGTATTTT; CDR3 protein: CSARLSDTQYF
D gene: -; V gene: TRBV4-3; J gene: TRBJ2-3; clone size: many; CDR3 DNA: TGCGCCAGCAGCCAAGCACCCACACCTTCTAGCACAGATACGCAGTATTTT; CDR3 protein: CASSQAPTPSSTDTQYF
D gene: TRBD1; V gene: TRBV7-6; J gene: TRBJ1-2; clone size: many; CDR3 DNA: TGTGCCAGCAGCTCAGGACAGGGGGCGCCTAACTATGGCTACACCTTC; CDR3 protein: CASSSGQGAPNYGYTF
D gene: -; V gene: TRBV29-1; J gene: TRBJ2-7; clone size: many; CDR3 DNA: TGCAGCGCTGGCGGGTACCCCAATTCCGAGCAGTACTTC; CDR3 protein: CSAGGYPNSEQYF
D gene: TRBD2; V gene: TRBV12-3/TRBV12-4; J gene: TRBJ2-5; clone size: many; CDR3 DNA: TGTGCCAGCAGTTTGGGGACTAGCGGGTGGGTGACCCAGTACTTC; CDR3 protein: CASSLGTSGWVTQYF
D gene: -; V gene: TRBV5-1; J gene: TRBJ2-3; clone size: many; CDR3 DNA: TGCGCCAGCAGCTTCGGGACCCGGAGGACAGATACGCAGTATTTT; CDR3 protein: CASSFGTRRTDTQYF
D gene: -; V gene: TRBV6-2/TRBV6-3; J gene: TRBJ2-3; clone size: many; CDR3 DNA: TGTGCCAGCAGTTTCCAGGGCGGCGGGGTAGATACGCAGTATTTT; CDR3 protein: CASSFQGGGVDTQYF
D gene: TRBD1; V gene: TRBV7-9; J gene: TRBJ1-1; clone size: few; CDR3 DNA: TGTGCCAGCAGCCGGGACAGGTCCATGAACACTGAAGCTTTCTTT; CDR3 protein: CASSRDRSMNTEAFF
D gene: -; V gene: TRBV7-2; J gene: TRBJ2-4; clone size: -; CDR3 DNA: TGTGCCAGCAGCTTAGGTCCGGGGGAAAACATTCAGTACTTC; CDR3 protein: CASSLGPGENIQYF
D gene: -; V gene: TRBV12-3/TRBV12-4; J gene: TRBJ1-1; clone size: many; CDR3 DNA: TGTGCCAGCAGTTTAGCGGGTGCCAGGAACACTGAAGCTTTCTTT; CDR3 protein: CASSLAGARNTEAFF
D gene: -; V gene: TRBV15; J gene: TRBJ1-4; clone size: many; CDR3 DNA: TGTGCCACCAGCAGAGACGCCTCGGAAACACTGTTTTTT; CDR3 protein: CATSRDASETLFF
D gene: TRBD2; V gene: TRBV6-2/TRBV6-3; J gene: TRBJ2-1; clone size: many; CDR3 DNA: TGTGCCAGCAGACGACTAGCGGGAGGGCAAAATGAGCAGTTCTTC; CDR3 protein: CASRRLAGGQNEQFF
D gene: -; V gene: TRBV7-2; J gene: TRBJ2-2; clone size: few; CDR3 DNA: TGTGCCAGCAGCTTAGTTTTTGGGGGCGGGGAGCTGTTTTTT; CDR3 protein: CASSLVFGGGELFF
D gene: -; V gene: TRBV5-1; J gene: TRBJ2-5; clone size: many; CDR3 DNA: TGCGCCAGCAGCTTGGGGGACACCGCCATCCAAGAGACCCAGTACTTC; CDR3 protein: CASSLGDTAIQETQYF
D gene: -; V gene: TRBV29-1; J gene: TRBJ2-1; clone size: many; CDR3 DNA: TGCAGCGCGGGGGAGGGGGCGAGAAACAACCATGAGCAGTTCTTC; CDR3 protein: CSAGEGARNNHEQFF
D gene: -; V gene: TRBV27; J gene: TRBJ1-1; clone size: many; CDR3 DNA: TGTGCCAGCAGTTTATCGCCGCCGAACACTGAAGCTTTCTTT; CDR3 protein: CASSLSPPNTEAFF
D gene: -; V gene: TRBV29-1; J gene: TRBJ2-1; clone size: few; CDR3 DNA: TGCAGCGTCAAAAGGGCACACAATGAGCAGTTCTTC; CDR3 protein: CSVKRAHNEQFF
D gene: TRBD2; V gene: TRBV11-2; J gene: TRBJ2-7; clone size: many; CDR3 DNA: TGTGCCAGCAGCTTAGTTCTCCGGTGGGGGACTAGCGGGAGCATGTTGGACGAGCAGTACTTC; CDR3 protein: CASSLVLRWGTSGSMLDEQYF